This T cell receptor (beta chain) was captured in a study of control samples from healthy donors and cancer patients. Assay: immunoSEQ multiplex PCR; the TCRdb copy retains only in-frame clones and omits some. Of 55,000 to 70,000 clones listed, 90% are singletons. The germline gives CDR1 SGHKS, CDR2 YYEKEE (reference sequence). Trimming cost V 4 bases and J 2 bases, with 16 bases left between them. The CDR3 is 16 residues long. The chain carries TRBV5-5 and TRBJ1-5, with D possibly TRBD1 on 6 matching bases. The sequence was obtained from a man between 60 and 75 years old with colorectal cancer. The sample was PBMCs. CDR3 sequence: CASSRYRGAGNQPQHF. CDR3 bases: TGTGCCAGCAGCCGTTATCGGGGGGCGGGCAATCAGCCCCAGCATTTT.